The clone carrying this T cell receptor (beta chain) turned up a few times. Its specificity is unknown. What was amplified from RNA transcripts were TCR beta CDR3 regions. Researchers ran a first-round RT-PCR on the TCR CDR3 using the HTBI primer set. TCRdb re-derived calls from the multiplex PCR reads in MiXCR, one entry per CDR3 protein. Of about 250,000 distinct CDR3 sequences listed, roughly 22% are singletons. The CDR3 is made up of 15 amino acids. Germline trimming cut 5 bases from V and 4 bases from J; bases unmatched to any gene: 9. The germline CDR1 and CDR2 sequences are SGHNT and YENEEA. This entry comes from a study of T cells in Graves' hyperthyroidism and ophthalmopathy. Study results and limitations: Blood also held most thyroid clonotypes expanded beyond 0.001. Before onset, by a median of approximately 6.8 months, the model predicted ophthalmopathy.

Exclusions: uncontrolled infection, other autoimmune disease, pregnancy, lactation. Clinical symptoms, serum thyroxine, TRAb, thyroid ultrasound and orbital computed tomography informed diagnoses. The clonotype originates from a man aged 30 to 39 with Graves' ophthalmopathy. The rearrangement joins TRBV11-3 to TRBJ2-3, with 7 bases identical to TRBD2. Sequencing input: blood. The CDR3 loop is CASSARTSQADTQYF. CDR3 bases: TGTGCCAGCAGCGCGCGGACTAGTCAGGCAGATACGCAGTATTTT.